This entry lists 11 T cell receptor beta chains sequenced from one sample in a study of shared clonotypes between healthy human individuals. The method was immunoSEQ multiplex PCR; TCRdb's version includes in-frame clones alone and lacks a portion of them. The sample lists 1.6 million or so clones; 97% to 99% were seen once. Source material: naive CD4+ T cells sorted from blood. Subset given: CD45RA+ positively selected. These receptors were taken from a man under 40 in good health.

This sequence joins TRBV5-1 and TRBJ2-1, with 14 positions matching TRBD2. Germline assignment: CDR1 SGHRS and CDR2 YFSETQ. This CDR3 is 16 amino acids long. V lost 0 bases and J lost 9; bases outside the gene matches: 5. CDR3: CASSLAGTSGSSEQFF. CDR3 nucleotides: TGCGCCAGCAGCTTGGCCGGGACTAGCGGGAGTAGTGAGCAGTTCTTC.

This CDR3 is CASSVGVGLAGAPSYEQYF. The CDR3 region has the DNA TGTGCCAGCAGTGTCGGAGTAGGACTAGCGGGAGCCCCGTCCTACGAGCAGTACTTC. This chain connects TRBV2 to TRBJ2-7, with 13 bases identical to TRBD2. Per germline, CDR1 SNHLY and CDR2 FYNNEI. J gave up 1 base and V 4 bases, and 13 bases lay outside the gene matches. The CDR3 has 19 residues.

The J gene is TRBJ2-1, the V gene TRBV7-9; 7 nucleotides line up with TRBD2. Germline CDR1 and CDR2: SEHNR and FQNEAQ (reference sequence). V lost 5 bases, J lost 7 bases, and 11 bases stayed unmatched. This CDR3 spans 15 amino acids. CDR3 amino acids: CASSPRRDYFNEQFF. The CDR3 nucleotides read TGTGCCAGCAGCCCGCGCCGGGACTATTTTAATGAGCAGTTCTTC. The full variable domain, completed using reference TRBV7-9 and TRBJ2-1, is DTGVSQNPRHKITKRGQNVTFRCDPISEHNRLYWYRQTLGQGPEFLTYFQNEAQLEKSRLLSDRFSAERPKGSFSTLEIQRTEQGDSAMYLCASSPRRDYFNEQFFGPGTRLTVL.

The chain links TRBV4-2 to TRBJ2-1; D is uncertain. V lost 2 bases to trimming and J lost 7 bases, with 18 bases between them. Germline loops: CDR1 LGHNA, CDR2 YNFKEQ. CDR3 length: 16 residues. CDR3 protein: CASSQRAPAPLNEQFF. The DNA of the CDR3 is TGTGCCAGCAGCCAACGGGCCCCTGCCCCGCTGAATGAGCAGTTCTTC.

This chain joins TRBV18 and TRBJ2-2; D perhaps matches TRBD2 (5 bases). Germline CDR1 KGHSH, CDR2 LQKENI. CDR3 length equals 17 residues. Deletions cut 5 bases from V and 4 bases from J, with 20 bases between. The CDR3 region is CASSALRLAEVTGELFF. DNA for the CDR3: TGTGCCAGCTCAGCGTTACGCCTAGCCGAAGTCACCGGGGAGCTGTTTTTT.

The genes are TRBV11-2 and TRBJ2-3; D call uncertain. With 0 bases removed from V and 2 bases from J, the gap between germline ends came to 6 bases. Germline CDR1 SGHAT, CDR2 FQNNGV. There are 14 residues in the CDR3. Here the CDR3 reads CASSLDVLTDTQYF. Here the CDR3 DNA reads TGTGCCAGCAGCTTAGACGTACTCACAGATACGCAGTATTTT.

The chain recombines TRBV7-2 with TRBJ1-3, with unresolved D. The germline V and J ends were trimmed by 5 bases and 0 bases, with 14 bases remaining between them. Germline CDR1 is SGHTA and CDR2 is FQGNSA. This CDR3 region has 16 residues. The DNA of the CDR3 is TGTGCCAGCAGCCTCCGAGCGACAACCTCTGGAAACACCATATATTTT. Translation: CASSLRATTSGNTIYF. Combining the CDR3 with reference TRBV7-2 and TRBJ1-3 gives the whole variable domain GAGVSQSPSNKVTEKGKDVELRCDPISGHTALYWYRQSLGQGLEFLIYFQGNSAPDKSGLPSDRFSAERTGGSVSTLTIQRTQQEDSAVYLCASSLRATTSGNTIYFGEGSWLTVV.

This clone has only one observation. The chain links TRBV30 to TRBJ1-2; weak D call: TRBD1 (5 bases). This CDR3 is built from 10 residues. With 8 bases removed from V and 8 bases from J, the gap between germline ends came to 12 bases. Germline CDR1 and CDR2: GTSNPN and SVGIG (reference sequence). In nucleotides, the CDR3 is TGTGCCCAGGAGGAGGGGGGCTACACCTTC. Protein sequence: CAQEEGGYTF.

The rearrangement joins TRBV10-3 to TRBJ2-7, with D tentatively TRBD2 (5 bases). Trimming took off 2 bases at V and 2 bases at J, with 13 bases between the two ends. The germline gives CDR1 ENHRY, CDR2 SYGVKD. CDR3 length: 15 amino acids. The CDR3 reads CAISEDIGIPYEQYF. For the CDR3, the DNA is TGTGCCATCAGTGAGGATATCGGGATCCCCTACGAGCAGTACTTC.

V usage is TRBV15 and J usage is TRBJ2-1; D gene ambiguous. The V and J ends lost 1 base and 0 bases respectively, with 7 bases between them. Per germline, CDR1 LNHNV and CDR2 YYDKDF (reference sequence). The CDR3 is 15 amino acids. CDR3 region: CATSRVKSSYNEQFF. The CDR3 region has the DNA TGTGCCACCAGCAGAGTAAAGAGCTCCTACAATGAGCAGTTCTTC. Full variable domain (missing parts from reference TRBV15 and TRBJ2-1): DAMVIQNPRYQVTQFGKPVTLSCSQTLNHNVMYWYQQKSSQAPKLLFHYYDKDFNNEADTPDNFQSRRPNTSFCFLDIRSPGLGDTAMYLCATSRVKSSYNEQFFGPGTRLTVL.

This chain uses TRBV5-4 with TRBJ1-1; TRBD1 aligns across 9 bases. Germline V gene lookup returns CDR1 SGHNT and CDR2 YYREEE (reference sequence). The junction had 12 bases not matched to a gene; V was cut back by 0 bases and J by 0 bases. This CDR3 has 19 amino acids. The CDR3 region is CASSLGGRWDRELNTEAFF. CDR3 in DNA: TGTGCCAGCAGCTTGGGGGGTCGCTGGGACAGGGAGCTGAACACTGAAGCTTTCTTT.